This T cell receptor beta chain comes out of a study of T cells in Graves' hyperthyroidism and ophthalmopathy. RNA transcripts served as the template for amplifying TCR beta CDR3 regions. HTBI primers were the set used in a first-round RT-PCR of the TCR CDR3. TCRdb independently ran MiXCR on the multiplex PCR reads; one entry per CDR3 protein. Of around 540,000 distinct CDR3 sequences in the sample, under 60% were seen once. The germline V gene encodes CDR1 SNHLY and CDR2 FYNNEI. Deletions cut 7 bases from V and 4 bases from J, with 16 bases between. The CDR3 is 14 amino acids. This sequence was found in a young woman with Graves' hyperthyroidism. The sequenced sample consisted of peripheral blood or thyroid tissue (not recorded which). This chain uses TRBV2 with TRBJ2-5, with D possibly being TRBD1 (5 bases). The CDR3 here is CASTTARKGETQYF. DNA for the CDR3: TGTGCCAGCACGACAGCCAGAAAGGGAGAGACCCAGTACTTC.